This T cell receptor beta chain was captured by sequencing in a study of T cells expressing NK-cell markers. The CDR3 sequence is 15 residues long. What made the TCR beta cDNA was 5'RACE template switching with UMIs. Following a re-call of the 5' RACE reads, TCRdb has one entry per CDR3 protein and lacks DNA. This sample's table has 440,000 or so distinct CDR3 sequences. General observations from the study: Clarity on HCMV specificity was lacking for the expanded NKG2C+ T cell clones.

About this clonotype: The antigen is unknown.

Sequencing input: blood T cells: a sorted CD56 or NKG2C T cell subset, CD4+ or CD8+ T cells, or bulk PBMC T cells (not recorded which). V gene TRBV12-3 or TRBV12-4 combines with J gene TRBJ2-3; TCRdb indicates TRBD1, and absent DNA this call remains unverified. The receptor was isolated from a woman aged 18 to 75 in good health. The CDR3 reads CASSFLGHSADTQYF.